The clone carrying this T cell receptor (beta chain) was counted between two and nine times. Its antigen is not identified. These data come from a study of early T cells in non-severe SARS-CoV-2 infection. Study-level information: Sequencing used unsorted whole-blood bulk RNA, so chains lack pairing. Study outcomes and limitations: Anti-spike CD8 responses were favored in VDJdb matching, and private and CD4 specificities were missed.

The CDR3 is 15 amino acids. From germline, CDR1 is SGHTA and CDR2 FQGNSA. J lost 5 bases, V lost 5 bases, and 6 bases had no gene match. In the library, individual cDNA molecules carried attached unique molecular identifiers. TCRdb re-analysed the 5' RACE reads in MiXCR, keeping a single row per CDR3 protein. In the table there are 20,000 or so distinct CDR3 sequences, more than 5% of which are singletons. The source was whole blood, collected at baseline. The sequence was obtained from an adult who was a healthcare worker with PCR-confirmed SARS-CoV-2 infection or an uninfected control (not recorded which). The chain employs TRBV7-2 and TRBJ1-4; TRBD1 matches 9 bases. For the CDR3, the DNA is TGTGCCAGCAGCCGACAAGGGACAGGGAATGAAAAACTGTTTTTT. Residues: CASSRQGTGNEKLFF.